This is a list of T cell receptor beta chains from one sample in a study of long-term antiretroviral therapy in people with HIV. Libraries were prepared by immunoSEQ multiplex PCR; TCRdb keeps only in-frame clonotypes and omits some of them. The data show some 25,000 clones, over 70% seen once. The sample was unsorted PBMCs, taken around 4.5 years after starting antiretroviral therapy. These receptors originate from a man aged 25 to 40 with HIV. Both conserved end residues are part of each CDR3. Each record gives: J gene, D gene, CDR3 length, V gene, clone size, CDR3 protein, CDR3 DNA. D genes are given only for firm matches. Clone size is given for some rows only: seen once, a few or many times, or a class if the clone is expanded.

j_call: TRBJ1-5
d_call: -
cdr3_length: 16
v_call: TRBV18
clone_size: -
cdr3_aa: CASSPGAGYSNQPQHF
cdr3_nt: TGTGCCAGCTCACCAGGGGCAGGTTATAGCAATCAGCCCCAGCATTTT

j_call: TRBJ1-5
d_call: -
cdr3_length: 13
v_call: TRBV27
clone_size: -
cdr3_aa: CASSLWSSEPQHF
cdr3_nt: TGTGCCAGCAGTTTATGGTCTTCGGAGCCCCAGCATTTT

j_call: TRBJ1-1
d_call: -
cdr3_length: 15
v_call: TRBV5-1
clone_size: -
cdr3_aa: CASSLDYRDNTEAFF
cdr3_nt: TGCGCCAGCAGCTTGGACTATCGGGACAACACTGAAGCTTTCTTT

j_call: TRBJ2-7
d_call: -
cdr3_length: 14
v_call: TRBV5-1
clone_size: -
cdr3_aa: CASSSDSTSYEQYF
cdr3_nt: TGCGCCAGCAGCTCGGACTCAACCTCCTACGAGCAGTACTTC

j_call: TRBJ2-3
d_call: -
cdr3_length: 14
v_call: TRBV11-2
clone_size: -
cdr3_aa: CASSPPQAGKSQYF
cdr3_nt: TGTGCCAGCAGCCCCCCCCAGGCTGGAAAAAGCCAGTATTTT

j_call: TRBJ2-7
d_call: TRBD1
cdr3_length: 14
v_call: TRBV4-1
clone_size: -
cdr3_aa: CASSQGNRGWEQYF
cdr3_nt: TGCGCCAGCAGCCAGGGGAACAGGGGGTGGGAGCAGTACTTC

j_call: TRBJ2-3
d_call: -
cdr3_length: 14
v_call: TRBV27
clone_size: -
cdr3_aa: CASSFGLFTDTQYF
cdr3_nt: TGTGCCAGCAGTTTCGGGCTCTTCACAGATACGCAGTATTTT

j_call: TRBJ2-7
d_call: -
cdr3_length: 15
v_call: TRBV7-2
clone_size: once
cdr3_aa: CASSLGRGPSHEQYF
cdr3_nt: TGTGCCAGCAGCTTAGGCAGGGGACCCTCCCACGAGCAGTACTTC

j_call: TRBJ1-3
d_call: -
cdr3_length: 13
v_call: TRBV30
clone_size: -
cdr3_aa: CAWSLFSGNTIYF
cdr3_nt: TGTGCCTGGAGTCTTTTCTCTGGAAACACCATATATTTT

j_call: TRBJ1-2
d_call: TRBD1
cdr3_length: 13
v_call: TRBV9
clone_size: -
cdr3_aa: CASSVAGGEGYTF
cdr3_nt: TGTGCCAGCAGCGTAGCAGGGGGCGAAGGCTACACCTTC

j_call: TRBJ2-7
d_call: -
cdr3_length: 15
v_call: TRBV6-6
clone_size: -
cdr3_aa: CASSPTRGISYEQYF
cdr3_nt: TGTGCCAGCAGTCCCACCCGGGGGATCTCCTACGAGCAGTACTTC

j_call: TRBJ2-5
d_call: -
cdr3_length: 13
v_call: TRBV11-2
clone_size: once
cdr3_aa: CASSQGGSETQYF
cdr3_nt: TGTGCCAGCAGCCAGGGAGGATCAGAGACCCAGTACTTC

j_call: TRBJ2-7
d_call: -
cdr3_length: 12
v_call: TRBV30
clone_size: -
cdr3_aa: CAWTPNRVEQYF
cdr3_nt: TGTGCCTGGACCCCAAACAGGGTCGAGCAGTACTTC

j_call: TRBJ1-1
d_call: -
cdr3_length: 15
v_call: TRBV5-5
clone_size: -
cdr3_aa: CASSLVVGTNTEAFF
cdr3_nt: TGTGCCAGCAGCTTGGTGGTGGGAACGAACACTGAAGCTTTCTTT

j_call: TRBJ2-2
d_call: -
cdr3_length: 13
v_call: TRBV6-1
clone_size: few
cdr3_aa: CASSETSPGELFF
cdr3_nt: TGTGCCAGCAGTGAAACGAGTCCCGGGGAGCTGTTTTTT

j_call: TRBJ2-7
d_call: TRBD2
cdr3_length: 14
v_call: TRBV29-1
clone_size: -
cdr3_aa: CSVDPGLAGREQYF
cdr3_nt: TGCAGCGTTGACCCCGGGCTAGCGGGACGCGAGCAGTACTTC

j_call: TRBJ1-4
d_call: -
cdr3_length: 15
v_call: TRBV30
clone_size: once
cdr3_aa: CAWTPLGGANEKLFF
cdr3_nt: TGTGCCTGGACTCCCCTCGGGGGGGCTAATGAAAAACTGTTTTTT

j_call: TRBJ1-3
d_call: -
cdr3_length: 12
v_call: TRBV29-1
clone_size: -
cdr3_aa: CSVGGDGNTIYF
cdr3_nt: TGCAGCGTTGGTGGTGATGGTAACACCATATATTTT

j_call: TRBJ1-5
d_call: -
cdr3_length: 12
v_call: TRBV27
clone_size: -
cdr3_aa: CASSFVNQPQHF
cdr3_nt: TGTGCCAGCAGTTTTGTCAATCAGCCCCAGCATTTT

j_call: TRBJ1-2
d_call: TRBD1
cdr3_length: 16
v_call: TRBV6-5
clone_size: -
cdr3_aa: CASSYSSGQRIDGYTF
cdr3_nt: TGTGCCAGCAGTTACTCTTCGGGACAGAGAATCGATGGCTACACCTTC

j_call: TRBJ2-7
d_call: -
cdr3_length: 13
v_call: TRBV19
clone_size: -
cdr3_aa: CASSIGRGYEQYF
cdr3_nt: TGTGCCAGTAGTATCGGCCGGGGGTACGAGCAGTACTTC

j_call: TRBJ2-4
d_call: -
cdr3_length: 15
v_call: TRBV10-3
clone_size: -
cdr3_aa: CAISDPTIAKNIQYF
cdr3_nt: TGTGCCATCAGTGATCCGACAATAGCCAAAAACATTCAGTACTTC

j_call: TRBJ1-5
d_call: -
cdr3_length: 15
v_call: TRBV10-3
clone_size: once
cdr3_aa: CAISEGPQYNQPQHF
cdr3_nt: TGTGCCATCAGTGAAGGCCCGCAGTACAATCAGCCCCAGCATTTT

j_call: TRBJ2-1
d_call: -
cdr3_length: 16
v_call: TRBV25-1
clone_size: -
cdr3_aa: CASSEVARGPVGEQFF
cdr3_nt: TGTGCCAGCAGTGAAGTAGCTAGGGGTCCTGTGGGTGAGCAGTTCTTC

j_call: TRBJ2-2
d_call: TRBD2
cdr3_length: 17
v_call: TRBV7-6
clone_size: -
cdr3_aa: CASSLGQEGLATGELFF
cdr3_nt: TGTGCCAGCAGCTTAGGTCAAGAGGGACTAGCGACCGGGGAGCTGTTTTTT

j_call: TRBJ1-1
d_call: -
cdr3_length: 17
v_call: TRBV5-4
clone_size: -
cdr3_aa: CASSLGPPGAYDGEAFF
cdr3_nt: TGTGCCAGCAGCCTCGGCCCCCCGGGGGCTTATGACGGTGAAGCTTTCTTT

j_call: TRBJ2-5
d_call: TRBD2
cdr3_length: 19
v_call: TRBV19
clone_size: -
cdr3_aa: CASSPPRGSGSQSGKTQYF
cdr3_nt: TGTGCCAGTAGTCCCCCGAGGGGTAGCGGGAGCCAGAGTGGGAAGACCCAGTACTTC

j_call: TRBJ2-1
d_call: TRBD1
cdr3_length: 16
v_call: TRBV14
clone_size: -
cdr3_aa: CASSQESWTGKNEQFF
cdr3_nt: TGTGCCAGCAGCCAAGAGTCGTGGACAGGTAAAAATGAGCAGTTCTTC

j_call: TRBJ1-2
d_call: TRBD1
cdr3_length: 13
v_call: TRBV4-1
clone_size: -
cdr3_aa: CASSPFGTVGYTF
cdr3_nt: TGCGCCAGCAGCCCCTTCGGGACAGTTGGCTACACCTTC

j_call: TRBJ1-2
d_call: TRBD1
cdr3_length: 16
v_call: TRBV4-1
clone_size: -
cdr3_aa: CASSPPWTGGNYGYTF
cdr3_nt: TGCGCCAGCAGCCCGCCCTGGACAGGGGGGAACTATGGCTACACCTTC

j_call: TRBJ2-2
d_call: -
cdr3_length: 14
v_call: TRBV9
clone_size: -
cdr3_aa: CASSVRLNTGELFF
cdr3_nt: TGTGCCAGCAGCGTCCGACTTAACACCGGGGAGCTGTTTTTT

j_call: TRBJ2-1
d_call: TRBD2
cdr3_length: 14
v_call: TRBV30
clone_size: -
cdr3_aa: CACALAGGRGEQFF
cdr3_nt: TGTGCCTGCGCACTAGCGGGGGGAAGGGGTGAGCAGTTCTTC

j_call: TRBJ2-5
d_call: -
cdr3_length: 15
v_call: TRBV7-6
clone_size: -
cdr3_aa: CASSGSPENQETQYF
cdr3_nt: TGTGCCAGCAGCGGATCCCCGGAGAACCAAGAGACCCAGTACTTC

j_call: TRBJ2-5
d_call: -
cdr3_length: 14
v_call: TRBV7-9
clone_size: -
cdr3_aa: CASSPRSAEETQYF
cdr3_nt: TGTGCCAGCAGCCCCCGCTCGGCGGAGGAGACCCAGTACTTC

j_call: TRBJ2-5
d_call: -
cdr3_length: 14
v_call: TRBV19
clone_size: -
cdr3_aa: CASSGTGSGETQYF
cdr3_nt: TGTGCCAGTAGTGGAACGGGATCCGGAGAGACCCAGTACTTC

j_call: TRBJ2-2
d_call: TRBD1
cdr3_length: 16
v_call: TRBV5-4
clone_size: -
cdr3_aa: CASSRPGQGRVGELFF
cdr3_nt: TGTGCCAGCAGCCGTCCGGGACAGGGGAGGGTCGGGGAGCTGTTTTTT

j_call: TRBJ1-1
d_call: -
cdr3_length: 15
v_call: TRBV7-3
clone_size: -
cdr3_aa: CASSTTQGIGTEAFF
cdr3_nt: TGTGCCAGCAGCACCACTCAGGGGATAGGGACTGAAGCTTTCTTT

j_call: TRBJ2-5
d_call: TRBD1
cdr3_length: 15
v_call: TRBV7-9
clone_size: -
cdr3_aa: CASSLGQGRWETQYF
cdr3_nt: TGTGCCAGCAGTTTGGGACAGGGAAGATGGGAGACCCAGTACTTC

j_call: TRBJ2-7
d_call: -
cdr3_length: 14
v_call: TRBV5-4
clone_size: -
cdr3_aa: CASRIWGRGYEQYF
cdr3_nt: TGTGCCAGCAGGATTTGGGGTCGTGGTTACGAGCAGTACTTC

j_call: TRBJ2-2
d_call: -
cdr3_length: 15
v_call: TRBV7-2
clone_size: -
cdr3_aa: CASSPKSMSTGELFF
cdr3_nt: TGTGCCAGCAGTCCCAAATCAATGTCTACCGGGGAGCTGTTTTTT

j_call: TRBJ2-4
d_call: -
cdr3_length: 11
v_call: TRBV27
clone_size: -
cdr3_aa: CASSQGNIQYF
cdr3_nt: TGTGCCAGCAGTCAAGGGAACATTCAGTACTTC

j_call: TRBJ1-5
d_call: -
cdr3_length: 16
v_call: TRBV28
clone_size: -
cdr3_aa: CASSGVTAYSNQPQHF
cdr3_nt: TGTGCCAGCAGTGGGGTTACGGCCTATAGCAATCAGCCCCAGCATTTT

j_call: TRBJ2-7
d_call: -
cdr3_length: 11
v_call: TRBV6-6
clone_size: -
cdr3_aa: CASSYSHEQYF
cdr3_nt: TGTGCCAGCAGTTACTCCCACGAGCAGTACTTC

j_call: TRBJ1-5
d_call: TRBD1
cdr3_length: 17
v_call: TRBV7-2
clone_size: -
cdr3_aa: CASSLVGRGHGNQPQHF
cdr3_nt: TGTGCCAGCAGCTTAGTGGGCAGGGGGCATGGAAATCAGCCCCAGCATTTT

j_call: TRBJ2-1
d_call: TRBD2
cdr3_length: 15
v_call: TRBV18
clone_size: -
cdr3_aa: CASSTSGRPGNEQFF
cdr3_nt: TGTGCCAGCTCAACTAGCGGGAGGCCGGGGAATGAGCAGTTCTTC

j_call: TRBJ1-5
d_call: TRBD1
cdr3_length: 12
v_call: TRBV2
clone_size: -
cdr3_aa: CATTGGDQPQHF
cdr3_nt: TGTGCCACGACAGGGGGAGACCAGCCCCAGCATTTT